Detailed here is one T cell receptor (beta chain). What it binds is unknown. An end of the junction differs from the germline gene, which may be a read error. CDR1 and CDR2 from the germline V gene are MNHNY and SVGAGI (reference sequence). This CDR3 is built from 15 residues. PCR was performed a second time for about 7 to 11 cycles using a sample-barcoded 5' primer and a J-beta primer mix. Using its own MiXCR run on the 5' RACE reads, TCRdb lists one record per CDR3 protein. This table has about 1 million distinct CDR3 sequences, under 30% appearing once. The data derive from a study of blood T cells in healthy people across ages. Overall study results and limits: Long-lived and aged donors differed, with more naive CD4+ cells and higher diversity in the long-lived.

The sample also formed part of further work on T cells of mothers and their children.

The specimen was blood. The chain links TRBV6-6 to TRBJ2-1; 8 nucleotides line up with TRBD1. The source is a girl aged 2-10 years in good health. This CDR3 reads CASSYSGQGAYERYF. The CDR3 coding sequence is TGTGCCAGCAGTTACTCTGGGCAGGGGGCCTACGAGCGGTACTTC.